This entry lists 29 T cell receptor beta chains sequenced from one sample in a study of cytomegalovirus exposure and HLA in healthy donors. Generated by immunoSEQ multiplex PCR, the TCRdb table keeps only in-frame clones and is missing some. This sample has roughly 250,000 clones; roughly 89% occur once, and the top ten carry 0.3% to 0.4%. The sequenced sample consisted of PBMCs. The source is a woman under 30 in good health and CMV-seronegative.

V and J are TRBV11-2 and TRBJ1-2; TRBD1 aligns across 9 bases. The V gene end was trimmed by 5 bases and the J gene end by 9 bases; junction bases not matched to a gene: 10. The CDR3 consists of 14 residues. Germline CDR1 SGHAT, CDR2 FQNNGV. CDR3 protein: CASSTAGTGISYTF. CDR3 nucleotides: TGTGCCAGCAGCACCGCCGGGACAGGGATTAGCTACACCTTC.

This clone was seen a handful of times. This sequence joins TRBV7-9 and TRBJ2-7; 8 bases match TRBD2. Germline CDR1 SEHNR, CDR2 FQNEAQ (reference sequence). The CDR3 is made up of 14 amino acids. With V trimmed by 1 base and J by 6 bases, 5 bases remained unmatched. In nucleotides, the CDR3 is TGTGCCAGCAGCTTAGGCGGGGGGTTATTCGAGCAGTACTTC. It is translated as CASSLGGGLFEQYF. Together with reference TRBV7-9 and TRBJ2-7, the CDR3 gives the full variable domain: DTGVSQNPRHKITKRGQNVTFRCDPISEHNRLYWYRQTLGQGPEFLTYFQNEAQLEKSRLLSDRFSAERPKGSFSTLEIQRTEQGDSAMYLCASSLGGGLFEQYFGPGTRLTVT.

The gene calls are TRBV18 and TRBJ1-5, with D hard to call. Trimming took 2 bases from V and 0 from J, leaving 14 bases between them. Germline lookup yields CDR1 KGHSH and CDR2 LQKENI. The CDR3 extends over 17 amino acids. The CDR3 protein is CASSPEPGSFSNQPQHF. The CDR3 region has the DNA TGTGCCAGCTCACCAGAACCGGGGAGTTTTAGCAATCAGCCCCAGCATTTT.

CDR3 in amino acids: CASSLEQGKYNEQFF. CDR3 coding DNA: TGTGCCAGCAGTTTAGAACAGGGTAAATACAATGAGCAGTTCTTC. The chain combines TRBV27 with TRBJ2-1; weak D call: TRBD1 (6 bases). The CDR3 has 15 amino acids. V lost 2 bases, J lost 4 bases, and 12 bases lay in between. Germline V gene lookup returns CDR1 MNHEY and CDR2 SMNVEV (reference sequence).

This chain connects TRBV20-1 to TRBJ2-2, with D hard to call. CDR1 DFQATT and CDR2 SNEGSKA come from the germline V gene (reference sequence). The CDR3 is 11 amino acids. Between the trimmed V and J ends, which lost 5 bases and 6 bases, there was a span of 7 bases. CDR3 sequence: CSAPTSGELFF. The CDR3 DNA reads TGCAGTGCTCCCACTTCCGGGGAGCTGTTTTTT.

This clone was seen only a few times. The gene calls are TRBV28 and TRBJ1-2; 7 bases are a match to TRBD1. CDR1 and CDR2 (germline): MDHEN, SYDVKM. The CDR3 contains 13 residues. V trimming: 1 base; J trimming: 7 bases; junction bases outside the gene matches: 3. The CDR3 loop reads CASSLSQGGGYTF. CDR3 DNA: TGTGCCAGCAGTTTATCCCAGGGGGGTGGCTACACCTTC.

This rearrangement joins TRBV7-2 to TRBJ2-5; no clear D. Trimming pared 2 bases from V and 4 bases from J, leaving 26 bases between. Germline loops: CDR1 SGHTA, CDR2 FQGNSA. The CDR3 length is 19 residues. The CDR3 spells CASSLLFANDPGEIETQYF. The CDR3 DNA follows: TGTGCCAGCAGCTTACTTTTCGCTAACGACCCTGGAGAAATAGAGACCCAGTACTTC.

About this clone: Other DNA sequences from this sample encode an identical CDR3 as well. The chain joins TRBV5-1 to TRBJ2-5, with 11 nucleotides matching TRBD1. Germline CDR1 is SGHRS and CDR2 is YFSETQ. The junction had 3 bases not matched to a gene; V was cut back by 4 bases and J by 1 base. The CDR3 sequence is 15 residues long. The CDR3 protein is CASSRGTGGQETQYF. CDR3 coding DNA: TGCGCCAGCAGCCGGGGGACAGGGGGCCAAGAGACCCAGTACTTC. The complete variable domain, with remaining parts taken from reference TRBV5-1 and TRBJ2-5, reads KAGVTQTPRYLIKTRGQQVTLSCSPISGHRSVSWYQQTPGQGLQFLFEYFSETQRNKGNFPGRFSGRQFSNSRSEMNVSTLELGDSALYLCASSRGTGGQETQYFGPGTRLLVL.

This clone came up once. In nucleotides, the CDR3 is TGTGCCAGCACCTGGGGACTAGCGGGGACGCCCTCCTACAATGAGCAGTTCTTC. It translates to CASTWGLAGTPSYNEQFF. This chain links TRBV27 with TRBJ2-1; TRBD2 agrees at 13 bases. The V segment lost 7 bases and the J segment 0 bases; nucleotides outside the gene matches: 9. Germline CDR1 and CDR2: MNHEY and SMNVEV (reference sequence). The CDR3 totals 18 residues.

The chain links TRBV5-6 to TRBJ1-2, with TRBD1 as a possible D gene (6 bases). V dropped 4 bases and J dropped 3 bases, with 16 bases sitting between them. This CDR3 is 15 amino acids long. Germline values: CDR1 SGHDT, CDR2 YYEEEE. As DNA, the CDR3 is TGTGCCAGCAGCGGGCTCCGGACAGCTGACTATGGCTACACCTTC. It specifies CASSGLRTADYGYTF.

CDR3 residues: CASSTGFQVGEQYF. DNA for the CDR3: TGTGCCAGCAGCACAGGGTTTCAAGTGGGCGAGCAGTACTTC. This chain connects TRBV7-2 to TRBJ2-7; maybe TRBD1 (6 bases). Trimming took off 5 bases at V and 6 bases at J, with 17 bases between the two ends. The CDR3 runs to 14 residues. CDR1 and CDR2 from the germline V gene are SGHTA and FQGNSA.

The chain joins TRBV11-3 to TRBJ2-1, with 8 bases fitting TRBD2. This CDR3 spans 14 amino acids. V gave up 5 bases and J gave up 7 bases; unmatched junction bases: 7. Germline V CDR1 and CDR2: SGHNT, YENEEA. The CDR3 DNA sequence: TGTGCCAGCAGCGACCGGGGGGGCGGTAATGAGCAGTTCTTC. Its protein is CASSDRGGGNEQFF.

The chain is built from TRBV28 and TRBJ2-7; D is possibly TRBD1 (7 bases). Germline assignment: CDR1 MDHEN and CDR2 SYDVKM. The CDR3 covers 14 residues. V was cut by 5 bases and J by 6 bases, with 17 bases left in between. This CDR3 is CASSLRGAGAEQYF. Here the CDR3 DNA reads TGTGCCAGCAGTCTCAGGGGGGCAGGTGCCGAGCAGTACTTC.

V is TRBV7-9 and J is TRBJ2-5, with D perhaps matching TRBD1 (5 bases). CDR1 SEHNR and CDR2 FQNEAQ come from the germline V gene (reference sequence). V was clipped by 1 base and J by 4 bases, with 7 bases between them. This CDR3 contains 13 residues. The CDR3 DNA sequence: TGTGCCAGCAGCTTAGGACAGATAGAGACCCAGTACTTC. It yields the protein CASSLGQIETQYF.

The rearrangement joins TRBV4-3 to TRBJ2-7; 8 bases line up with TRBD1. Germline V gene data show CDR1 as LGHNA and CDR2 as YSLEER. Unmatched junction bases numbered 4, after V lost 0 bases and J lost 3 bases. The CDR3 totals 15 residues. The CDR3 spells CASSQDHDRGYEQYF. The CDR3 DNA follows: TGCGCCAGCAGCCAAGATCACGACAGGGGCTACGAGCAGTACTTC.

CDR3 nucleotide sequence: TGTGCCAGCAGCCGCCCGGACAGGACGATTCAAGAAAAACTGTTTTTT. Translation gives CASSRPDRTIQEKLFF. The V call is TRBV2, the J call TRBJ1-4; 7 bases are shared with TRBD1. Trimming took 6 bases from V and 8 from J; bases not matched to a gene: 15. Germline lookup yields CDR1 SNHLY and CDR2 FYNNEI. This CDR3 has 16 residues. Together with reference TRBV2 and TRBJ1-4, the CDR3 gives the full variable domain: EPEVTQTPSHQVTQMGQEVILRCVPISNHLYFYWYRQILGQKVEFLVSFYNNEISEKSEIFDDQFSVERPDGSNFTLKIRSTKLEDSAMYFCASSRPDRTIQEKLFFGSGTQLSVL.

The chain couples TRBV2 to TRBJ2-7; 9 nucleotides agree with TRBD1. Trimming removed 7 bases from V and 5 bases from J; junction bases left unmatched: 6. The CDR3 contains 13 residues. Germline values: CDR1 SNHLY, CDR2 FYNNEI. The CDR3 nucleotides read TGTGCCAGCAACCCGGGACAGGGAAACGAGCAGTACTTC. Its protein is CASNPGQGNEQYF.

This clone was counted once. The V call is TRBV2, the J call TRBJ2-1; 11 bases are shared with TRBD1. The V gene end was trimmed by 3 bases and the J gene end by 1 base; junction bases not matched to a gene: 8. CDR3 length: 18 residues. Germline V gene data show CDR1 as SNHLY and CDR2 as FYNNEI. The CDR3 here is CASSEGQGVSWSYNEQFF. Here the CDR3 DNA reads TGTGCCAGCAGTGAGGGACAGGGGGTCTCTTGGTCCTACAATGAGCAGTTCTTC.

This clone was seen a single time. The chain carries TRBV9 and TRBJ2-1, with D possibly TRBD2 on 7 matching bases. The CDR3 runs to 16 residues. The germline gives CDR1 SGDLS, CDR2 YYNGEE. Between the trimmed V and J ends, which lost 5 bases and 8 bases, there was a span of 23 bases. CDR3 nucleotides: TGTGCCAGCAGTGCCTATGGGGGGGCCTATAGGGATGAGCAGTTCTTC. Amino acid sequence: CASSAYGGAYRDEQFF.

The chain uses TRBV4-3 and TRBJ1-5; D may be TRBD1 (6 bases). The length of the CDR3 is 15 residues. V shed 0 bases and J shed 7 bases, with 13 bases lying between them. Germline V gives CDR1 LGHNA, CDR2 YSLEER. CDR3 loop: CASSQDLQGRQPQHF. The CDR3 region has the DNA TGCGCCAGCAGCCAAGATTTGCAGGGGCGACAGCCCCAGCATTTT.

V usage is TRBV5-6 and J usage is TRBJ2-7; perhaps TRBD2 as D (6 bases). Trimming removed 4 bases from V and 0 bases from J, with 11 bases in between. The germline CDR1 and CDR2 sequences are SGHDT and YYEEEE. The CDR3 runs 14 residues. The DNA of the CDR3 is TGTGCCAGCAGCCAGCGGGTTCTCTCCTACGAGCAGTACTTC. It codes for CASSQRVLSYEQYF. Full variable domain (rest looked up from reference TRBV5-6 and TRBJ2-7): DAGVTQSPTHLIKTRGQQVTLRCSPKSGHDTVSWYQQALGQGPQFIFQYYEEEERQRGNFPDRFSGHQFPNYSSELNVNALLLGDSALYLCASSQRVLSYEQYFGPGTRLTVT.

The gene calls are TRBV6-5 and TRBJ2-7, with a weak D call TRBD1 (5 bases). The V end was cut by 5 bases, the J end by 4 bases, with 12 bases between. The CDR3 loop spans 13 amino acids. CDR1 is MNHEY, CDR2 SVGAGI, per germline. The CDR3 DNA is TGTGCCAGCAGTACCGCCCAGGGATACGAGCAGTACTTC. Amino acid sequence: CASSTAQGYEQYF.

The rearrangement joins TRBV28 to TRBJ2-2; TRBD1 agrees at 10 bases. Trimming took 5 bases from V and 6 from J; bases not matched to a gene: 15. The CDR3 is made up of 18 amino acids. Germline V gene sequence: CDR1 MDHEN, CDR2 SYDVKM. CDR3 amino acids: CASSQNPGTGVLAGELFF. The CDR3 DNA reads TGTGCCAGCAGTCAGAATCCCGGGACAGGGGTTTTGGCCGGGGAGCTGTTTTTT.

With respect to this clone: A junction boundary mismatches the germline segment, possibly from a read error. V is TRBV13 and J is TRBJ2-4; TRBD1 matches at 9 bases. Germline loops: CDR1 PRHDT, CDR2 FYEKMQ (reference sequence). The CDR3 spans 11 residues. The CDR3 DNA reads TGTGCCAGCAGCTACGGGGACAGGGTGGACTTC. Its protein product is CASSYGDRVDF.

The chain links TRBV10-3 to TRBJ1-3; 8 bases align to TRBD1. Per germline, CDR1 ENHRY and CDR2 SYGVKD. This CDR3 spans 16 amino acids. V lost 6 bases and J lost 0; bases outside the gene matches: 7. The chain's CDR3 is CAIRENTGGSGNTIYF. In DNA, the CDR3 is TGTGCCATCAGGGAAAACACAGGGGGCTCTGGAAACACCATATATTTT.

The chain uses TRBV7-2 and TRBJ2-5; D is unclear. CDR1 SGHTA and CDR2 FQGNSA come from the germline V gene. The ends were cut back, 2 bases at V and 5 bases at J, with 9 bases in the middle. CDR3 length: 13 residues. The DNA of the CDR3 is TGTGCCAGCAGCTTAAGCATCCTGGAGACCCAGTACTTC. It translates to CASSLSILETQYF.

The chain recombines TRBV5-6 with TRBJ1-6, with a tentative D call TRBD1 (5 bases). Germline loops: CDR1 SGHDT, CDR2 YYEEEE. CDR3 length equals 17 residues. V was shortened by 4 bases and J by 2 bases, with 16 bases between the two germline ends. CDR3 protein: CASSRAGGRTYNSPLHF. The CDR3 DNA reads as TGTGCCAGCAGCCGTGCGGGGGGAAGGACCTATAATTCACCCCTCCACTTT.

The V gene is TRBV28, the J gene TRBJ1-5; D remains ambiguous. Trimming removed 5 bases from V and 3 bases from J, with 14 bases in between. The CDR3 extends over 15 amino acids. Germline V gives CDR1 MDHEN, CDR2 SYDVKM. DNA of the CDR3: TGTGCCAGCAGTCCCCACTCCAGGCCCAATCAGCCCCAGCATTTT. Protein sequence: CASSPHSRPNQPQHF.

J is TRBJ1-5 and V is TRBV6-5; D remains unclear. CDR3 size: 15 residues. Germline assignment: CDR1 MNHEY and CDR2 SVGAGI. V lost 5 bases and J lost 0, with 11 bases in between. The CDR3 region has the DNA TGTGCCAGCAGTCCCTCCAGGTATAGCAATCAGCCCCAGCATTTT. Translated: CASSPSRYSNQPQHF.